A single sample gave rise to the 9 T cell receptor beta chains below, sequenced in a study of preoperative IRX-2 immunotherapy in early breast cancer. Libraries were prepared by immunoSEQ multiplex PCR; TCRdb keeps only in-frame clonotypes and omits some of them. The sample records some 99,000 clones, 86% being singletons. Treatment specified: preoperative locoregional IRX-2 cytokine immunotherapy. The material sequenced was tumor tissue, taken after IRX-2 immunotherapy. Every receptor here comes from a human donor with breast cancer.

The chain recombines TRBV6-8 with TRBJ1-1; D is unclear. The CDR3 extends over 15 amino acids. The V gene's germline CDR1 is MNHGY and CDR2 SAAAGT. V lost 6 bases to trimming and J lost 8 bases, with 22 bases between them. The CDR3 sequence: CASRPSARAESEAFF. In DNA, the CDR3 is TGTGCCAGCAGACCGTCCGCTAGGGCGGAAAGCGAAGCTTTCTTT.

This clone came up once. Here the CDR3 DNA reads TGTGCCAGCAGCCCCGGACAAAGCGGCCTTAATTCACCCCTCCACTTT. It specifies CASSPGQSGLNSPLHF. The chain combines TRBV11-3 with TRBJ1-6, with D possibly TRBD1 on 5 matching bases. CDR1 and CDR2 from the germline V gene are SGHNT and YENEEA. This CDR3 spans 16 amino acids. Between the trimmed V and J ends, which lost 5 bases and 6 bases, there was a span of 17 bases.

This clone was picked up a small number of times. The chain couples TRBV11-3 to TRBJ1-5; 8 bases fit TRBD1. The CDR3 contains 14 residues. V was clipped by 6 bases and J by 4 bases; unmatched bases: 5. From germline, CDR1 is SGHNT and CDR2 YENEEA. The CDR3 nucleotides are TGTGCCAGCAGAGCGGGACAGGCGAATCAGCCCCAGCATTTT. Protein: CASRAGQANQPQHF.

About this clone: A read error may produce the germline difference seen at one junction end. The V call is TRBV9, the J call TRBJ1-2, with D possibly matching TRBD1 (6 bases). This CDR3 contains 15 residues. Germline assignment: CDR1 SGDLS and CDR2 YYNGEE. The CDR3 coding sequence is TGTGCCAGCAGTGGCGGGACACTTGCTAACTATGACTACACCTTC. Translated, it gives CASSGGTLANYDYTF.

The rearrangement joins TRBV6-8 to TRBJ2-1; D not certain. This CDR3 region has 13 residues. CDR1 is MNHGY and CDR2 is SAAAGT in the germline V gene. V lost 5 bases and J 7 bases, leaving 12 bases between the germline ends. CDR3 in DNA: TGTGCCAGCAGTCCCGACTTGGCGAATGAGCAGTTCTTC. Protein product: CASSPDLANEQFF.

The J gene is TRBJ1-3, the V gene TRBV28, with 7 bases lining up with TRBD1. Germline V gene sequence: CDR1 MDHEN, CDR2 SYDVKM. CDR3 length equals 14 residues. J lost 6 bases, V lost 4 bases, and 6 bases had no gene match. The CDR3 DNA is TGTGCCAGCAGTTCAGGGGGTAGTAAAAACACCATATATTTT. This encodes CASSSGGSKNTIYF.

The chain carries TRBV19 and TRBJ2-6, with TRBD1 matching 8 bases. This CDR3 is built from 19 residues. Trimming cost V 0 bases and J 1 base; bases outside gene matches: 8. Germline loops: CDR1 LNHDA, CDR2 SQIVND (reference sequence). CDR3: CASSIDGQGPGSGANVLTF. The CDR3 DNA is TGTGCCAGTAGTATAGATGGACAGGGCCCCGGTTCTGGGGCCAACGTCCTGACTTTC.

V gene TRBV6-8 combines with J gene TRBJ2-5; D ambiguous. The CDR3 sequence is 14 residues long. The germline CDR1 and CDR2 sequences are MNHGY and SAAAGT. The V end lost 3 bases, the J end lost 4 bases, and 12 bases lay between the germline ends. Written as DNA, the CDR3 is TGTGCCAGCAGTTATCATCAAGTCGGAGAGACCCAGTACTTC. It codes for CASSYHQVGETQYF.

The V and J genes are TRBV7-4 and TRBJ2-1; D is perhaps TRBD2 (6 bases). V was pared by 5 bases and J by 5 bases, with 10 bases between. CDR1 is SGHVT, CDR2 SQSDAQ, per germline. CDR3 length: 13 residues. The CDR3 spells CASSAGLNNEQFF. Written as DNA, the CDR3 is TGTGCCAGCAGCGCGGGACTTAACAATGAGCAGTTCTTC.